This T cell receptor (beta chain) was recorded in a study of blood T cell repertoires in COVID-19. Study overall: PBMCs, B-cell-depleted T cells, or T cells were the source of the cDNA or gDNA that made up the material.

In the authors' methods: It was from reference gene primer amplification that nucleated cell counts were estimated. Using immunoSEQ multiplex PCR, the repertoire was profiled, and TCRdb retains in-frame clones only, with some absent. That table is the source of V, J and clone size, and D and trimming were worked out from the DNA. Of over 200,000 clones in the sample, about 88% are singletons; the top ten hold 3.5% to 4.5%. This clone was picked up one time. CDR3 size: 13 residues. CDR1 is SGHTA, CDR2 FQGNSA, per germline. J lost 12 bases, V lost 1 base, and 8 bases had no gene match. The chain recombines TRBV7-2 with TRBJ2-7, with TRBD1 matching over 8 bases. Sequencing was carried out using peripheral blood. The source of this sequence is a man aged 60 to 69 who had recovered from COVID-19. In nucleotides, the CDR3 is TGTGCCAGCAGCTTAGATAGGGACAGGAACTTGTACTTC. Translated: CASSLDRDRNLYF. The full variable domain, completed using reference TRBV7-2 and TRBJ2-7, is GAGVSQSPSNKVTEKGKDVELRCDPISGHTALYWYRQSLGQGLEFLIYFQGNSAPDKSGLPSDRFSAERTGGSVSTLTIQRTQQEDSAVYLCASSLDRDRNLYFGPGTRLTVT.